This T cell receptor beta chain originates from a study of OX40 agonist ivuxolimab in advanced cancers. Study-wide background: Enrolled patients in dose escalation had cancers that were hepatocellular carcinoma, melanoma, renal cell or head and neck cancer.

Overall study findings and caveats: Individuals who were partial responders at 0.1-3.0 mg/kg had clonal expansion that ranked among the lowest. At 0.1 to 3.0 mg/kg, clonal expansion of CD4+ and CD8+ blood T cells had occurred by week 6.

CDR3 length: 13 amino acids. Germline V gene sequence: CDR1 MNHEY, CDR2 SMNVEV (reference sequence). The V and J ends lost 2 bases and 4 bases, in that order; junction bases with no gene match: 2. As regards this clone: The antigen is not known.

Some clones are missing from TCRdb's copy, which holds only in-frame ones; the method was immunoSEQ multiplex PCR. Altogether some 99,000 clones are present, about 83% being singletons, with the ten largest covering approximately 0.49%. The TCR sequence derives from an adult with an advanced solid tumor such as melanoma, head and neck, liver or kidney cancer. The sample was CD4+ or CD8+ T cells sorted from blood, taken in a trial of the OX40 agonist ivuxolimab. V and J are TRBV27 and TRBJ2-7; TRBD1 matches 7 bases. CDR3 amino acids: CASSLGRGYEQYF. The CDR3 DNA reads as TGTGCCAGCAGTTTAGGCAGGGGGTACGAGCAGTACTTC.